Presented here are 25 T cell receptor beta chains from one specimen sequenced in a study of cytomegalovirus exposure and HLA in healthy donors. The PCR made use of 60 Vbeta and 13 Jbeta primers. Libraries were prepared by immunoSEQ multiplex PCR; TCRdb keeps only in-frame clonotypes and omits some of them. The sample yields 150,000 or so clones, approximately 80% seen once. Source material: PBMCs. The receptors shown here come from a man in his forties or fifties in good health and CMV-seropositive.

This chain links TRBV27 with TRBJ2-5, with 10 bases lining up with TRBD2. Germline V CDR1 and CDR2: MNHEY, SMNVEV (reference sequence). Trimming took 2 bases from V and 5 from J; bases not matched to a gene: 8. The CDR3 contains 16 residues. CDR3 sequence reads: CASSLLAGAGGETQYF. CDR3 DNA sequence: TGTGCCAGCAGTTTACTAGCGGGGGCCGGGGGGGAGACCCAGTACTTC.

The genes are TRBV6-5 and TRBJ2-3; 7 nucleotides line up with TRBD1. The CDR3 consists of 14 residues. Unmatched junction bases numbered 7, after V lost 9 bases and J lost 1 base. Germline-derived CDR1 and CDR2 are MNHEY and SVGAGI. The CDR3 protein is CASAQGLGTDTQYF. The DNA of the CDR3 is TGTGCCAGTGCACAGGGGTTAGGCACAGATACGCAGTATTTT.

The chain is built from TRBV9 and TRBJ1-1; TRBD1 is a possible D gene (5 bases). The CDR3 runs 15 residues. The V end lost 4 bases, the J end lost 1 base, and 14 bases lay between the germline ends. Germline V gene lookup returns CDR1 SGDLS and CDR2 YYNGEE. The CDR3 spells CASSFQAGGNTEAFF. The CDR3 bases are TGTGCCAGCAGCTTCCAGGCGGGGGGGAACACTGAAGCTTTCTTT.

J is TRBJ1-1 and V is TRBV4-3; tentative D call: TRBD1 (5 bases). CDR1 LGHNA and CDR2 YSLEER come from the germline V gene. The germline V and J ends were trimmed by 1 base and 0 bases, with 12 bases remaining between them. The CDR3 is 16 residues long. The CDR3 loop is CASSQGGGYMNTEAFF. DNA for the CDR3: TGCGCCAGCAGCCAAGGCGGGGGTTACATGAACACTGAAGCTTTCTTT.

J is TRBJ1-1 and V is TRBV7-9; D is unresolved. V lost 1 base, J lost 1 base, and 7 bases lay in between. CDR3 length: 14 amino acids. Germline V gives CDR1 SEHNR, CDR2 FQNEAQ (reference sequence). The CDR3 loop reads CASSLEGGNTEAFF. DNA of the CDR3: TGTGCCAGCAGCTTAGAAGGAGGGAACACTGAAGCTTTCTTT.

In regard to this clone: The sample contains more than one DNA sequence encoding this CDR3. The rearrangement links TRBV7-2 to TRBJ2-7; D gene uncertain. The CDR3 runs 13 residues. The germline gives CDR1 SGHTA, CDR2 FQGNSA. V lost 0 bases and J lost 2, with 5 bases in between. The CDR3 protein is CASSLAPAYEQYF. In nucleotides, the CDR3 is TGTGCCAGCAGCTTAGCTCCAGCCTACGAGCAGTACTTC.

The V call is TRBV28, the J call TRBJ1-3; a possible D gene is TRBD1 (5 bases). Trimming removed 6 bases at V and 0 bases at J, with 12 bases between. The CDR3 covers 15 residues. Germline loops: CDR1 MDHEN, CDR2 SYDVKM. The CDR3 sequence is CASSTVGHSGNTIYF. The DNA of the CDR3 is TGTGCCAGCAGCACAGTGGGGCACTCTGGAAACACCATATATTTT.

In its sample, this clone was seen a few times. The rearrangement joins TRBV6-1 to TRBJ1-2; 7 bases are shared with TRBD1. V dropped 1 base and J dropped 5; count of bases not matched to a gene: 16. The germline gives CDR1 MNHNS, CDR2 SASEGT. The CDR3 length is 18 residues. The CDR3 DNA sequence: TGTGCCAGCAGTGAAGACCGAGGGTGGGGGGACAGCGGGTATGGCTACACCTTC. As protein: CASSEDRGWGDSGYGYTF.

V usage is TRBV6-5 and J usage is TRBJ2-1; maybe TRBD2 (5 bases). CDR1 MNHEY and CDR2 SVGAGI come from the germline V gene. With 5 bases removed from V and 8 bases from J, the gap between germline ends came to 13 bases. The CDR3 loop spans 13 amino acids. Here the CDR3 reads CASSRGLAYEQFF. The CDR3 coding sequence is TGTGCCAGCAGTCGCGGACTCGCCTATGAGCAGTTCTTC.

The rearrangement joins TRBV28 to TRBJ1-2; 10 nucleotides agree with TRBD1. The J segment lost 4 bases and the V segment lost 4 bases, leaving 3 bases of the junction unmatched. Germline CDR1 and CDR2: MDHEN and SYDVKM. The length of the CDR3 is 14 residues. CDR3 in DNA: TGTGCCAGCAGTTCTGACAGGGGGCTCTATGGCTACACCTTC. It specifies CASSSDRGLYGYTF.

V gene TRBV4-2 combines with J gene TRBJ1-2, with D possibly being TRBD1 (6 bases). Trimming removed 1 base from V and 7 bases from J, with 10 bases in between. The germline gives CDR1 LGHNA, CDR2 YNFKEQ. This CDR3 region has 13 residues. The CDR3 nucleotides read TGTGCCAGCAGCCAAGGGGGGCTCTCTGGCTACACCTTC. Protein product: CASSQGGLSGYTF.

The V gene is TRBV5-1, the J gene TRBJ1-2, with 8 bases fitting TRBD1. The length of the CDR3 is 16 residues. Trimming cost V 0 bases and J 5 bases; bases outside gene matches: 9. The germline V gene encodes CDR1 SGHRS and CDR2 YFSETQ. The DNA for the CDR3 is TGCGCCAGCAGCTTGGCGGGGACAGGTCTTCAGTATGGCTACACCTTC. Its translation: CASSLAGTGLQYGYTF. Supplemented by reference TRBV5-1 and TRBJ1-2, the full variable domain reads KAGVTQTPRYLIKTRGQQVTLSCSPISGHRSVSWYQQTPGQGLQFLFEYFSETQRNKGNFPGRFSGRQFSNSRSEMNVSTLELGDSALYLCASSLAGTGLQYGYTFGSGTRLTVV.

The J gene is TRBJ1-2, the V gene TRBV11-2; weak D call: TRBD1 (5 bases). V lost 1 base and J lost 5, with 11 bases in between. CDR1 is SGHAT, CDR2 FQNNGV, per germline. The length of the CDR3 is 14 residues. The CDR3 loop reads CASSLVAGPYGYTF. CDR3 bases: TGTGCCAGCAGCTTAGTCGCAGGGCCTTATGGCTACACCTTC.

This chain uses TRBV14 with TRBJ2-3; possibly TRBD1 for D (6 bases). Germline CDR1 is SGHDN and CDR2 is FVKESK. V lost 1 base and J lost 2, with 16 bases in between. This CDR3 comprises 17 residues. CDR3 residues: CASSQGGRGQLTDTQYF. DNA of the CDR3: TGTGCCAGCAGCCAAGGTGGCCGTGGACAGCTCACAGATACGCAGTATTTT. Variable domain in full (rest from reference TRBV14 and TRBJ2-3): EAGVTQFPSHSVIEKGQTVTLRCDPISGHDNLYWYRRVMGKEIKFLLHFVKESKQDESGMPNNRFLAERTGGTYSTLKVQPAELEDSGVYFCASSQGGRGQLTDTQYFGPGTRLTVL.

This rearrangement joins TRBV9 to TRBJ1-1; weak D call: TRBD1 (5 bases). The CDR3 contains 15 residues. Germline CDR1 is SGDLS and CDR2 is YYNGEE. V lost 0 bases and J 3 bases, leaving 12 bases between the germline ends. The DNA for the CDR3 is TGTGCCAGCAGCGTAGATAGCGGGGCGCACACTGAAGCTTTCTTT. The encoded protein is CASSVDSGAHTEAFF.

This chain links TRBV4-1 with TRBJ1-2, with D unresolved. This CDR3 is 15 amino acids long. Trimming took 0 bases from V and 4 from J, leaving 12 bases between them. CDR1 is MGHRA and CDR2 is YSYEKL in the germline V gene. The CDR3, as DNA: TGCGCCAGCAGCCAAGAGGAGGATGCTAGCTATGGCTACACCTTC. Protein product: CASSQEEDASYGYTF.

The chain carries TRBV9 and TRBJ1-5; D not resolved. V dropped 5 bases and J dropped 6 bases, with 18 bases sitting between them. CDR3 length equals 15 residues. The germline V gene has CDR1 SGDLS and CDR2 YYNGEE. The CDR3 region is CASSHGSTTGQPQHF. The CDR3 nucleotides read TGTGCCAGCAGTCACGGGTCCACAACCGGTCAGCCCCAGCATTTT.

The J gene is TRBJ1-3, the V gene TRBV5-1; D gene unclear. Germline assignment: CDR1 SGHRS and CDR2 YFSETQ. The CDR3 has 16 residues. V dropped 0 bases and J dropped 0 bases, with 10 bases sitting between them. The CDR3 DNA reads as TGCGCCAGCAGCTTGGGTGACATTCACTCTGGAAACACCATATATTTT. It is translated as CASSLGDIHSGNTIYF.

This clone was seen a handful of times. The rearrangement joins TRBV19 to TRBJ1-5; 9 bases align to TRBD1. The V gene end was trimmed by 7 bases and the J gene end by 4 bases; junction bases not matched to a gene: 11. CDR1 and CDR2 from the germline V gene are LNHDA and SQIVND (reference sequence). The CDR3 consists of 16 residues. This chain's CDR3 is CASKTFDRGLNQPQHF. CDR3 DNA sequence: TGTGCCAGTAAGACTTTCGACAGGGGGTTAAATCAGCCCCAGCATTTT.

V usage is TRBV7-8 and J usage is TRBJ1-4; no clear D. Trimming removed 3 bases from V and 8 bases from J, with 10 bases in between. In germline, CDR1 is SGHVS, CDR2 FQNEAQ. The CDR3 has 13 residues. The DNA for the CDR3 is TGTGCCAGCAGCTTCCAGGCAGGAGAAAAACTGTTTTTT. Translating it yields CASSFQAGEKLFF. Drawing the rest from reference TRBV7-8 and TRBJ1-4, the complete variable domain is GAGVSQSPRYKVAKRGQDVALRCDPISGHVSLFWYQQALGQGPEFLTYFQNEAQLDKSGLPSDRFFAERPEGSVSTLKIQRTQQEDSAVYLCASSFQAGEKLFFGSGTQLSVL.

V usage is TRBV6-6 and J usage is TRBJ2-1, with D tentatively TRBD2 (6 bases). The V gene lost 6 bases and the J gene lost 2 bases, with 11 bases spanning the gap. The CDR3 runs to 14 residues. Germline V lookup: CDR1 MNHNY, CDR2 SVGAGI (reference sequence). The CDR3 reads CASSRGSTYNEQFF. As DNA, the CDR3 is TGTGCCAGCAGCCGGGGGAGTACCTACAATGAGCAGTTCTTC.

V and J are TRBV19 and TRBJ2-1, with 8 bases fitting TRBD2. The germline gives CDR1 LNHDA, CDR2 SQIVND (reference sequence). J lost 0 bases, V lost 7 bases, and 2 bases had no gene match. This CDR3 is built from 14 residues. The CDR3 coding sequence is TGTGCCAGTACGGGAGGGGCCTCCTACAATGAGCAGTTCTTC. Its translation: CASTGGASYNEQFF.

This clone appeared a single time. The chain carries TRBV4-1 and TRBJ2-3; D gene ambiguous. CDR1 and CDR2 from the germline V gene are MGHRA and YSYEKL. The germline V and J ends were trimmed by 0 bases and 0 bases, with 10 bases remaining between them. The CDR3 is 16 amino acids. CDR3 sequence (DNA): TGCGCCAGCAGCCAAGAATCTCACTTTAGCACAGATACGCAGTATTTT. Its protein is CASSQESHFSTDTQYF.

CDR3 nucleotide sequence: TGCGCCAGCAGCCACCGCGGACAGGCCAACTCTGGGGCCAACGTCCTGACTTTC. This gives the protein CASSHRGQANSGANVLTF. This rearrangement joins TRBV4-3 to TRBJ2-6, with 7 bases identical to TRBD1. Germline V lookup: CDR1 LGHNA, CDR2 YSLEER. Losses at the gene ends were 3 bases for V and 0 bases for J; bases not matched to a gene: 8. The length of the CDR3 is 18 residues.

This clone was seen more than once but under ten times. The CDR3 DNA reads as TGCAGCCCCCCTGGGCGCCACTCTGGAAACACCATATATTTT. Translation: CSPPGRHSGNTIYF. The genes are TRBV29-1 and TRBJ1-3; D is unresolved. Germline V CDR1 and CDR2: SQVTM, ANQGSEA. The CDR3 runs 14 residues. V was shortened by 8 bases and J by 0 bases, with 14 bases between the two germline ends.